This paragraph reports one TCR beta chain. The sample originates from a study of blood T cell repertoires in COVID-19. Whole-study context: Samples came from the United States, Italy and Spain, spanning acute and convalescent COVID-19. In each case, the material was cDNA or gDNA derived from T cells, B-cell-depleted T cells, or PBMCs.

Repertoires were generated with immunoSEQ multiplex PCR, while TCRdb's copy carries only in-frame clones and drops some. The data show around 170,000 clones, approximately 83% seen once. V lost 2 bases, J lost 3 bases, and 8 bases stayed unmatched. Per germline, CDR1 MGHRA and CDR2 YSYEKL. The CDR3 extends over 17 amino acids. The sequence was obtained from a human donor in a cohort sampled during active COVID-19. This rearrangement joins TRBV4-1 to TRBJ2-1, with 9 positions matching TRBD2. Material for sequencing was peripheral blood. CDR3 in DNA: TGCGCCAGCAGCCAACCCTTAGCGGGAGCGTTCTACAATGAGCAGTTCTTC. Protein: CASSQPLAGAFYNEQFF.